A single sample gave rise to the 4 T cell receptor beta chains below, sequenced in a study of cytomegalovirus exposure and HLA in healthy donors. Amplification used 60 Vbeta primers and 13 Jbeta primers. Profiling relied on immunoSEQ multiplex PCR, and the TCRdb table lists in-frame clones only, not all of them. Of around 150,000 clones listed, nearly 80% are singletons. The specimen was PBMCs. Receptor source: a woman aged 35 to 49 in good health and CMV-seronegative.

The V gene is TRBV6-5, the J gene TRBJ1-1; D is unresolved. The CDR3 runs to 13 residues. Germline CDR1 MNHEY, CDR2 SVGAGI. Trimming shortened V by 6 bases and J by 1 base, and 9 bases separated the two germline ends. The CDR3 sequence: CASSLSENTEAFF. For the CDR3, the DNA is TGTGCCAGCAGCCTCAGTGAGAACACTGAAGCTTTCTTT.

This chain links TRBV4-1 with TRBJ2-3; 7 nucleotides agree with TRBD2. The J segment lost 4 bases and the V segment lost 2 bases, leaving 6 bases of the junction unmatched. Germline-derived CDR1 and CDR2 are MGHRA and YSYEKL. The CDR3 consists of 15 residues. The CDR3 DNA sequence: TGCGCCAGCAGCCAAACGGGACTACCGTCAGATACGCAGTATTTT. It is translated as CASSQTGLPSDTQYF.

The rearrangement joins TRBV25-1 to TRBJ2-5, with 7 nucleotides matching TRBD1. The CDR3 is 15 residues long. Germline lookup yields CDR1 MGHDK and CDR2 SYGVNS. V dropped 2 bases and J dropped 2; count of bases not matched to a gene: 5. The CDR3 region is CASSEPGTEQETQYF. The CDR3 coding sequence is TGTGCCAGCAGTGAACCTGGGACAGAACAAGAGACCCAGTACTTC.

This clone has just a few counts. The CDR3 is CASRTGQYEQYF. CDR3 DNA: TGTGCCAGCAGGACAGGGCAGTACGAGCAGTACTTC. This chain connects TRBV25-1 to TRBJ2-7, with TRBD1 matching over 7 bases. The CDR3 contains 12 residues. Germline CDR1 reads MGHDK; CDR2 reads SYGVNS. V lost 6 bases, J lost 4 bases, and 3 bases stayed unmatched.